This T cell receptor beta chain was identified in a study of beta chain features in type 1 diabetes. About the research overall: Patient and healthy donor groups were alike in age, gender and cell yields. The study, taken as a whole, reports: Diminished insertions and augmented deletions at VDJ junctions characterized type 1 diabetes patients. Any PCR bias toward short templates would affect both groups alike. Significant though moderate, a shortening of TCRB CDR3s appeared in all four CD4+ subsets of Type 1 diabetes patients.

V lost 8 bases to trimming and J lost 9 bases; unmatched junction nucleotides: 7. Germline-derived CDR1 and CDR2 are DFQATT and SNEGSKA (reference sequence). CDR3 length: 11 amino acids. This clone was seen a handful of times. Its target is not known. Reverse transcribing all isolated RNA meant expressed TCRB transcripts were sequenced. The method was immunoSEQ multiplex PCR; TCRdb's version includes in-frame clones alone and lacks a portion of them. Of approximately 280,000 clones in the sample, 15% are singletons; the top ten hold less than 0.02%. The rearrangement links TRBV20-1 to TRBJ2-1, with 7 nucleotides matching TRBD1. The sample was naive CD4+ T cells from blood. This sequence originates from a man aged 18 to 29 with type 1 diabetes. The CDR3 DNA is TGCAGTCTACGTAGGGGGCTTGAGCAGTTCTTC. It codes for CSLRRGLEQFF.